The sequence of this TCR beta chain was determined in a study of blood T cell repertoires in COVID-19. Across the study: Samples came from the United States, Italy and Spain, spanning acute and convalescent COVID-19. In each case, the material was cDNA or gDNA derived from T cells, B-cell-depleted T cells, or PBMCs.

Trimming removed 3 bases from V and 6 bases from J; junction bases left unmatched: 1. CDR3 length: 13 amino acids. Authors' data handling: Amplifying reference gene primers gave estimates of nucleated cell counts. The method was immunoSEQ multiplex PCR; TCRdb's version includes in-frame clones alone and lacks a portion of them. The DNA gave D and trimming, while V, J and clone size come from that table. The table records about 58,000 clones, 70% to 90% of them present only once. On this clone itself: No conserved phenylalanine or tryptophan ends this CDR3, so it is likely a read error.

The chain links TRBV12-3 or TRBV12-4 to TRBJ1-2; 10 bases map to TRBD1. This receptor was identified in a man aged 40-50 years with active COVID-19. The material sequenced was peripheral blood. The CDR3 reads CASSLGQGHGYTS. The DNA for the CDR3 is TGTGCCAGCAGTTTGGGACAGGGGCATGGCTACACCTCC.